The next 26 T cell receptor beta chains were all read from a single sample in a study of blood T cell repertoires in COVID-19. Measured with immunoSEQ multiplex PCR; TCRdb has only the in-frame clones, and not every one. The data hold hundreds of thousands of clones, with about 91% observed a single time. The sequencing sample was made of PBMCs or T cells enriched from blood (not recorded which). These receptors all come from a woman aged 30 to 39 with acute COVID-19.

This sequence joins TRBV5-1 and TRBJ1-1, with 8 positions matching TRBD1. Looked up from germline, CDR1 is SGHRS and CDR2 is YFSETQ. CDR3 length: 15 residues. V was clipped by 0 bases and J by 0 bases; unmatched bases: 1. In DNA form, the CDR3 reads TGCGCCAGCAGCTTGGAGACAGGGGTGAACACTGAAGCTTTCTTT. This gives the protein CASSLETGVNTEAFF.

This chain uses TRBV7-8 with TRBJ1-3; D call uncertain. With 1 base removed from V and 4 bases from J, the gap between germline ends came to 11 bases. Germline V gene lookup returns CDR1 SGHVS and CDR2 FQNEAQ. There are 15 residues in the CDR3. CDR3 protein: CASSLEVLSGNTIYF. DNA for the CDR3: TGTGCCAGCAGCTTAGAAGTACTATCAGGAAACACCATATATTTT.

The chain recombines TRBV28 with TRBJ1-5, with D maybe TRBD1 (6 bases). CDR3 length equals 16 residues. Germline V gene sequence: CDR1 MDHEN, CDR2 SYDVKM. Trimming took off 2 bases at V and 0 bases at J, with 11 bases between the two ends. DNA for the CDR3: TGTGCCAGCAGTTTAATCCGGACAGCTAGCAATCAGCCCCAGCATTTT. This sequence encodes CASSLIRTASNQPQHF.

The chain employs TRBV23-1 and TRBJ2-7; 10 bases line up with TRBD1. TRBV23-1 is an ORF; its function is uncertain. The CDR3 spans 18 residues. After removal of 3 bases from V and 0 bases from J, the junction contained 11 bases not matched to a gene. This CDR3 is CASSHSTGTGEFSYEQYF. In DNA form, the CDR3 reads TGCGCCAGCAGTCATTCCACAGGGACAGGGGAATTCTCCTACGAGCAGTACTTC.

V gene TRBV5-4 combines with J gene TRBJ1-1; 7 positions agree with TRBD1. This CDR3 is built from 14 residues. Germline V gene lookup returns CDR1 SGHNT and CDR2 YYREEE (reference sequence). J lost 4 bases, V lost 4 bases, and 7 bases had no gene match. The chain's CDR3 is CASSARQGSTEAFF. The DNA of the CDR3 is TGTGCCAGCAGCGCACGACAGGGTTCCACTGAAGCTTTCTTT.

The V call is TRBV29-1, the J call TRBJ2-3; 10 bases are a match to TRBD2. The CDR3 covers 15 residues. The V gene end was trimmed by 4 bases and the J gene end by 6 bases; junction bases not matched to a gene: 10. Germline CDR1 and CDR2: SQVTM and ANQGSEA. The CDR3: CSVASGGVIRDTQYF. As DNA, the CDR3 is TGCAGCGTTGCGAGCGGGGGGGTCATCAGGGATACGCAGTATTTT.

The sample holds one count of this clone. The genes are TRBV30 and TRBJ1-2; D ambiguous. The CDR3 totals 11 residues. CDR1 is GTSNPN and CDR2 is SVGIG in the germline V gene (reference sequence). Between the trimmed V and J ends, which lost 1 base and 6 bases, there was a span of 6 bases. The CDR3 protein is CAWSGADGYTF. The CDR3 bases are TGTGCCTGGAGTGGGGCAGATGGCTACACCTTC. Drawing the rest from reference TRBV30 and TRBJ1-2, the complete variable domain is SQTIHQWPATLVQPVGSPLSLECTVEGTSNPNLYWYRQAAGRGLQLLFYSVGIGQISSEVPQNLSASRPQDRQFILSSKKLLLSDSGFYLCAWSGADGYTFGSGTRLTVV.

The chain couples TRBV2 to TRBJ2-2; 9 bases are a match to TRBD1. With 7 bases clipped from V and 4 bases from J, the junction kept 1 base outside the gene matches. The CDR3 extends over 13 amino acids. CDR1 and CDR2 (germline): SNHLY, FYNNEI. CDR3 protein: CASMDRGTGELFF. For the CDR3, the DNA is TGTGCCAGCATGGACAGGGGCACCGGGGAGCTGTTTTTT.

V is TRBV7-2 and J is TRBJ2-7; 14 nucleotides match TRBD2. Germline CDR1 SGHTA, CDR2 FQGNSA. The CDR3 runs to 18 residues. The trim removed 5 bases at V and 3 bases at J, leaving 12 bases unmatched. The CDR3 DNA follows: TGTGCCAGCAGCCTCGGGACTAGCGGGGGACCTACTAACTACGAGCAGTACTTC. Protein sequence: CASSLGTSGGPTNYEQYF. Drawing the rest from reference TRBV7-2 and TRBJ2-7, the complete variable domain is GAGVSQSPSNKVTEKGKDVELRCDPISGHTALYWYRQSLGQGLEFLIYFQGNSAPDKSGLPSDRFSAERTGGSVSTLTIQRTQQEDSAVYLCASSLGTSGGPTNYEQYFGPGTRLTVT.

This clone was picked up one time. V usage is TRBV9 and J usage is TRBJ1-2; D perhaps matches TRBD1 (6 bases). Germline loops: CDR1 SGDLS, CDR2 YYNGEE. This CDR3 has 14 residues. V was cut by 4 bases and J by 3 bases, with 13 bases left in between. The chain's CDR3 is CASSQRTDDYGYTF. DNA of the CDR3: TGTGCCAGCAGCCAACGGACAGACGACTATGGCTACACCTTC.

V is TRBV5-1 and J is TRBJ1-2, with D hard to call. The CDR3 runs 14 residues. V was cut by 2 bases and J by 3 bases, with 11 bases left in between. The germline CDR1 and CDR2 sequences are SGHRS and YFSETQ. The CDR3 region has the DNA TGCGCCAGCAGCTTTATCCCGGGAGACTATGGCTACACCTTC. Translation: CASSFIPGDYGYTF.

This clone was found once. CDR3 region: CSVGLGTRNYGYTF. DNA for the CDR3: TGCAGCGTAGGCCTAGGAACAAGAAACTATGGCTACACCTTC. This rearrangement joins TRBV29-1 to TRBJ1-2, with D hard to call. Per the germline V gene, CDR1 is SQVTM and CDR2 is ANQGSEA. The CDR3 runs 14 residues. V was pared by 6 bases and J by 2 bases, with 16 bases between.

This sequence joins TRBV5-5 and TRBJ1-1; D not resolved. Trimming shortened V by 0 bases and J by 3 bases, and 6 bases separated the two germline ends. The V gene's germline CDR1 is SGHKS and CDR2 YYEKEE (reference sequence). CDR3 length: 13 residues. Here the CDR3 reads CASSLERDTEAFF. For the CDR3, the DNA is TGTGCCAGCAGCTTGGAGAGGGACACTGAAGCTTTCTTT.

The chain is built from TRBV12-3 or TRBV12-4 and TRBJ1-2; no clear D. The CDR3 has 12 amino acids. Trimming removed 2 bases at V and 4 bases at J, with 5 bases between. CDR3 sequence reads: CASSLQSYGYTF. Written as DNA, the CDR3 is TGTGCCAGCAGTTTACAGTCCTATGGCTACACCTTC.

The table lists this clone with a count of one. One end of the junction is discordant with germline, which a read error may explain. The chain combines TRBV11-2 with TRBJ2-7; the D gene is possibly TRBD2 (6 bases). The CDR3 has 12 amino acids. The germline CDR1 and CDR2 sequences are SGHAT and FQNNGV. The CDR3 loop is CASSLVSGEQCF. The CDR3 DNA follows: TGTGCCAGCAGCTTGGTCTCGGGGGAGCAGTGCTTC.

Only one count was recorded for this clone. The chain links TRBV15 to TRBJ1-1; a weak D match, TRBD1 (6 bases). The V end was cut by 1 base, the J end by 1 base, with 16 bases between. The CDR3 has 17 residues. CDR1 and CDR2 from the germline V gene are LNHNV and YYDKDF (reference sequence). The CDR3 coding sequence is TGTGCCACCAGCAGAGTCGGACAGCCCACTGAGAACACTGAAGCTTTCTTT. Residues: CATSRVGQPTENTEAFF.

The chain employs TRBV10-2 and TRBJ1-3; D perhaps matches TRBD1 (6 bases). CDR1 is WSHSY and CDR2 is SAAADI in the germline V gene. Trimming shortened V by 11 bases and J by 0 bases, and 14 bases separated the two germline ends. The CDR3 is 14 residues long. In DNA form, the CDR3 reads TGCGCCTGCCTAACAGGGAGCTCTGGAAACACCATATATTTT. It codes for CACLTGSSGNTIYF.

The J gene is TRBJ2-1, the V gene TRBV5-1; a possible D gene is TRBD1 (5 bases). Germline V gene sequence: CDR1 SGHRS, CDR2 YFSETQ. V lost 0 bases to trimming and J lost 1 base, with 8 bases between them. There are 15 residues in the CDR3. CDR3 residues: CASSLVQESYNEQFF. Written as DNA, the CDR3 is TGCGCCAGCAGCTTGGTACAGGAGTCCTACAATGAGCAGTTCTTC.

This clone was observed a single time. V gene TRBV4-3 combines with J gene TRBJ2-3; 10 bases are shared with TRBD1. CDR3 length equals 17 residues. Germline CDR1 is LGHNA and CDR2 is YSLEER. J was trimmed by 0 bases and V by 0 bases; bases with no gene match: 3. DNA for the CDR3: TGCGCCAGCAGCCAAGACGGGACAGGGGTGAGCACAGATACGCAGTATTTT. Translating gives CASSQDGTGVSTDTQYF.

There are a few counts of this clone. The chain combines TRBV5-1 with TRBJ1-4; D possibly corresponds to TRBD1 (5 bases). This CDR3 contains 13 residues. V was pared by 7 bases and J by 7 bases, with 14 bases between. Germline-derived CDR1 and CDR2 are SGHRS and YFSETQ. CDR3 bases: TGCGCCAGCCAACCTGGGGGAGGTGAAAAACTGTTTTTT. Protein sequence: CASQPGGGEKLFF.

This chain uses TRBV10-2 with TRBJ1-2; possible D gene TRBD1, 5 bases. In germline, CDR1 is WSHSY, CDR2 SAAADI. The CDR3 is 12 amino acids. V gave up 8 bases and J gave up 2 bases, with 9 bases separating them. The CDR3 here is CASSTENYGYTF. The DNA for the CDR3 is TGCGCCAGCTCGACAGAAAACTATGGCTACACCTTC.

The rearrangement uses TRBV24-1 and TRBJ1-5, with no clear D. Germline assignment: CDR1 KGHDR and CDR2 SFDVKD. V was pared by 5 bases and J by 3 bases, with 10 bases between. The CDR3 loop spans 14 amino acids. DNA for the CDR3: TGTGCCACCAGTGCAAGAGGGTACAATCAGCCCCAGCATTTT. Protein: CATSARGYNQPQHF.

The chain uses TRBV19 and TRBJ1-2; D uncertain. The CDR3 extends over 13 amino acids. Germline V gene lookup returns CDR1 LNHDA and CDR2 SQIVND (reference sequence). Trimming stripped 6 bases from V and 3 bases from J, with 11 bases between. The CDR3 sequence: CASSPQLDYGYTF. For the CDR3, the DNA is TGTGCCAGTAGCCCTCAATTAGACTATGGCTACACCTTC.

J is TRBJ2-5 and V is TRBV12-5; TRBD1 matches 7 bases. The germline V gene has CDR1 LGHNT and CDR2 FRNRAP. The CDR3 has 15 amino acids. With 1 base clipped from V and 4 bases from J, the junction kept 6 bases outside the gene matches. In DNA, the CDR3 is TGTGCTAGTGGTTTGGAAAGACAGGGTCGAGAGACCCAGTACTTC. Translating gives CASGLERQGRETQYF.

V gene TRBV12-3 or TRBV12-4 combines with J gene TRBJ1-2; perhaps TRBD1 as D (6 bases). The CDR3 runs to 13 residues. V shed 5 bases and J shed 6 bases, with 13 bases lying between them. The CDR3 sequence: CASSVSGANGYTF. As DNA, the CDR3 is TGTGCCAGCAGTGTGTCAGGGGCAAATGGCTACACCTTC.

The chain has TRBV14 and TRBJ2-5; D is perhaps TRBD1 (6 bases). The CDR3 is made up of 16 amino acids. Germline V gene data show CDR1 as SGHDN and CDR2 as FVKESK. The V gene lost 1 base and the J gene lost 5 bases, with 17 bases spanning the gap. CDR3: CASSQGKTGLWETQYF. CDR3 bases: TGTGCCAGCAGCCAAGGGAAGACAGGACTCTGGGAGACCCAGTACTTC.